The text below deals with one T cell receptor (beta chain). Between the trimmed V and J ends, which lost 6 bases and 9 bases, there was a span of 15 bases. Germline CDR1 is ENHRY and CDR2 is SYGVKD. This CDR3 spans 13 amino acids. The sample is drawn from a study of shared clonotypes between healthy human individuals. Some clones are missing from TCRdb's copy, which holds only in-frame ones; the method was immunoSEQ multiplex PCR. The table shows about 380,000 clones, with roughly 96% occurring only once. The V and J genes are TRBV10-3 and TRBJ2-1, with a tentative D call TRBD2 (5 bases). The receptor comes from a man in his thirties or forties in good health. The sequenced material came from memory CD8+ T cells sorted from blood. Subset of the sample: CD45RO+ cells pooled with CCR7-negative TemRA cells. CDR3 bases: TGTGCCATCAGCGGAAATAGCGTGGGTGAGCAGTTCTTC. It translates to CAISGNSVGEQFF.